This T cell receptor beta chain was captured by sequencing in a study of blood T cells in healthy people across ages. Study results and caveats: In older individuals, TCR beta diversity per million T cells was lower, falling roughly linearly with age. The long-lived group displayed more naive CD4+ cells, plus higher diversity, than the aged donors did.

As regards this clonotype: Its antigen is not identified.

Primers used in a second PCR of roughly 6 to 11 cycles were a sample-barcoded 5' primer and a J-beta primer mix. Each cDNA molecule was tagged by a template-switch adaptor with 12 random nucleotides. TCRdb itself ran the 5' RACE reads through MiXCR, one entry per CDR3 protein. In the table there are 1,300,000 or so distinct CDR3 sequences, 45% to 70% of which are singletons. Researchers isolated at least 7 million PBMCs per sample. CDR3 size: 15 residues. The ends were cut back, 5 bases at V and 1 base at J, with 15 bases in the middle. The germline V gene encodes CDR1 MDHEN and CDR2 SYDVKM. The receptor was isolated from a man aged 18-30 years in good health. The sample consisted of blood. This rearrangement joins TRBV28 to TRBJ2-7, with D tentatively TRBD1 or TRBD2 (5 bases each). In nucleotides, the CDR3 is TGTGCCAGCAGTCCGCACCGGGACGTTTCCTACGAGCAGTACTTC. It translates to CASSPHRDVSYEQYF.